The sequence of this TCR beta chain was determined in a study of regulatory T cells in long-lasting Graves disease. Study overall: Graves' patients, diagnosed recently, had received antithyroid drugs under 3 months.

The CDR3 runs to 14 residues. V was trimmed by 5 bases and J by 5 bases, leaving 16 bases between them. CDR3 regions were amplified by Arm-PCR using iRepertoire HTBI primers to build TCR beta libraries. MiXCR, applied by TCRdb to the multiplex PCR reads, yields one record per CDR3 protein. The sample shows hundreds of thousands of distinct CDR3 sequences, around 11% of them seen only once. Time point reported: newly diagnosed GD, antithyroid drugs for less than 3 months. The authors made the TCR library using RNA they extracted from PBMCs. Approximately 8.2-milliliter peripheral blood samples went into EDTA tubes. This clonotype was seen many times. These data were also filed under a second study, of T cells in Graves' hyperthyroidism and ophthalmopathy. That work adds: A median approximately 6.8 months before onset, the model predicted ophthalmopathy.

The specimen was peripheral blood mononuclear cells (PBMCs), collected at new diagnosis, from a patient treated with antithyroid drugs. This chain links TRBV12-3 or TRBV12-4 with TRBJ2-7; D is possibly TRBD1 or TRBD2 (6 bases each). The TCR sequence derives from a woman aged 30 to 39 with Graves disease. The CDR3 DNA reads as TGTGCCAGCAGTCATACCGGGGGCAAGGACGAGCAGTACTTC. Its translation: CASSHTGGKDEQYF.